The clone carrying this TCR beta chain was seen many times. TCRdb called the 5' RACE reads again in MiXCR, with one record for every CDR3 protein. The table has some 120,000 distinct CDR3 sequences, about 18% seen once; the top ten hold 4.5% to 6.5%. This entry belongs to a study of T-cell memory formation after mild COVID-19. The V gene lost 1 base and the J gene lost 5 bases, with 8 bases spanning the gap. This CDR3 has 13 residues. CDR1 SGHTA and CDR2 FQGNSA come from the germline V gene. The specimen was PBMCs or a T cell subset sorted from them (not recorded which). The genes are TRBV7-2 and TRBJ2-5; maybe TRBD2 (6 bases). The clonotype comes from a man between 18 and 35 years old who had mild COVID-19 (a few samples of this study predate the infection). Cell type and time point are not known. The CDR3 protein is CASSLGAGETQYF. In nucleotides, the CDR3 is TGTGCCAGCAGCTTAGGCGCGGGGGAGACCCAGTACTTC.